This T cell receptor beta chain was sequenced during a study of CD8 T cells in Susac syndrome. The study, taken as a whole, reports: The study admitted that it had a relatively small number of individuals in its TCR sequencing and HLA analysis.

Peripheral blood CD8+ and CD4+ T cells were profiled by TCR beta sequencing. Negative isolation yielded CD8+ and CD4+ T cells; FACS enriched TEMRA cells. A word on this clonotype: The target antigen is unknown.

The length of the CDR3 is 16 residues. Germline V lookup: CDR1 SGDLS, CDR2 YYNGEE. Trimming at V came to 3 bases and at J to 4 bases, leaving 8 bases not matched to a gene. Random hexamers were used to reverse transcribe an amount of about 0.45 to 1 ug RNA. Amplification of TCR beta CDR3 was carried out by immunoSEQ multiplex PCR, which covered 54 Vbeta and 13 Jbeta segments. From the immunoSEQ multiplex PCR reads, TCRdb called clonotypes with MiXCR, one entry per CDR3 protein. The profile shows tens of thousands of distinct CDR3 sequences, over 95% of them singletons. The chain recombines TRBV9 with TRBJ2-1; 9 bases match TRBD2. The sample was CD4+ T cells from PBMCs. The origin of this receptor is a human donor with multiple sclerosis. The CDR3 loop is CASSGAGGPPYNEQFF. The CDR3 DNA reads TGTGCCAGCAGCGGAGCGGGGGGCCCGCCTTACAATGAGCAGTTCTTC. The complete variable domain, with remaining parts taken from reference TRBV9 and TRBJ2-1, reads DSGVTQTPKHLITATGQRVTLRCSPRSGDLSVYWYQQSLDQGLQFLIQYYNGEERAKGNILERFSAQQFPDLHSELNLSSLELGDSALYFCASSGAGGPPYNEQFFGPGTRLTVL.